The rows below give T cell receptor beta chains drawn from one sample of a study of blood T cell repertoires in COVID-19. Repertoires were generated with immunoSEQ multiplex PCR, while TCRdb's copy carries only in-frame clones and drops some. This table holds approximately 63,000 clones, roughly 76% found once. The sample comprised peripheral blood. The origin of the receptors is a woman older than 75 with acute or convalescent COVID-19. The CDR3 runs from the conserved cysteine through the conserved F or W. D genes are given only for firm matches. Size is omitted from some rows. Given values are once, few, many or a class for expanded clones.

TRBJ1-2 | . | TRBV19 | . | CASSPGERGYTF | TGTGCCAGTAGTCCCGGGGAACGGGGCTACACCTTC
TRBJ2-7 | . | TRBV27 | . | CATRTVDSPYEQYF | TGTGCCACCAGAACCGTAGACTCTCCCTACGAGCAGTACTTC
TRBJ2-3 | . | TRBV27 | TRBD2 | CASSFGGSPSDTQYF | TGTGCCAGCAGTTTTGGCGGGAGCCCGTCAGATACGCAGTATTTT
TRBJ1-1 | few | TRBV30 | . | CAWSVGGGTEAFF | TGTGCCTGGAGTGTAGGGGGGGGAACTGAAGCTTTCTTT
TRBJ2-3 | . | TRBV6-4 | TRBD2 | CASSDSGTSGDTQYF | TGTGCCAGCAGTGACTCTGGAACTAGCGGCGATACGCAGTATTTT
TRBJ2-7 | . | TRBV14 | TRBD2 | CASSPTASGRDWDEQYF | TGTGCCAGCAGCCCAACGGCTAGCGGGAGGGACTGGGATGAGCAGTACTTC
TRBJ1-1 | . | TRBV5-1 | TRBD1 | CASSLQGTTEAFF | TGCGCCAGCAGCTTACAGGGGACCACTGAAGCTTTCTTT
TRBJ2-1 | . | TRBV10-3 | TRBD2 | CAISAGLAGANEQFF | TGTGCCATCAGTGCCGGACTAGCGGGAGCCAATGAGCAGTTCTTC
TRBJ1-1 | . | TRBV11-2 | . | CASSLDLGGTEAFF | TGTGCCAGCAGCTTAGATCTAGGGGGCACTGAAGCTTTCTTT
TRBJ2-3 | . | TRBV11-3 | . | CASSLGLKAPDTQYF | TGTGCCAGCAGCCTGGGCCTGAAGGCCCCAGATACGCAGTATTTT
TRBJ2-2 | . | TRBV11-3 | . | CASSRFGLDGELFF | TGTGCCAGCAGTAGGTTTGGGCTCGACGGGGAGCTGTTTTTT
TRBJ2-3 | . | TRBV5-4 | TRBD2 | CASSSMTSGSTDTQYF | TGTGCCAGCAGCTCGATGACTAGCGGGAGCACAGATACGCAGTATTTT
TRBJ1-1 | . | TRBV14 | TRBD1 | CASSRYRGSAFF | TGTGCCAGCAGCCGCTACAGGGGATCAGCTTTCTTT
TRBJ1-3 | . | TRBV18 | . | CASSDLSNTIYF | TGTGCCAGCTCAGATCTAAGCAACACCATATATTTT
TRBJ2-3 | . | TRBV15 | TRBD2 | CATSRGTSRAWNTQYF | TGTGCCACCAGCAGGGGGACTAGCCGCGCTTGGAATACGCAGTATTTT
TRBJ2-3 | . | TRBV2 | . | CARSWGADTQYF | TGTGCCAGATCCTGGGGGGCAGATACGCAGTATTTT
TRBJ2-7 | . | TRBV7-2 | . | CASTLGGPNSYEQYF | TGTGCCAGCACCCTGGGGGGGCCCAACTCCTACGAGCAGTACTTC
TRBJ1-3 | . | TRBV27 | . | CASSSRTGDSGNTIYF | TGTGCCAGCAGTTCCCGGACGGGAGACTCTGGAAACACCATATATTTT
TRBJ1-1 | . | TRBV5-4 | TRBD1 | CASSSPGQGFTEAFF | TGTGCCAGCAGCTCCCCGGGACAGGGTTTCACTGAAGCTTTCTTT
TRBJ2-7 | . | TRBV10-3 | . | CAISVGGAPYEQYF | TGTGCCATCAGTGTGGGCGGGGCCCCCTACGAGCAGTACTTC
TRBJ2-7 | . | TRBV3-1/TRBV3-2 | TRBD1 | CASSQIQGREQYF | TGTGCCAGCAGCCAGATACAGGGGCGCGAGCAGTACTTC
TRBJ2-5 | . | TRBV5-4 | TRBD1 | CASSLGGTGKGTQYF | TGTGCCAGCAGCTTAGGAGGGACAGGGAAGGGGACCCAGTACTTC
TRBJ1-2 | . | TRBV7-9 | TRBD1 | CASSLNRGANYGYTF | TGTGCCAGCAGCTTAAACAGGGGGGCTAACTATGGCTACACCTTC
TRBJ2-7 | . | TRBV27 | TRBD1 | CASSLVPFRGTGGRQYF | TGTGCCAGCAGTTTAGTCCCATTCCGTGGGACAGGGGGCAGGCAGTACTTC
TRBJ1-1 | . | TRBV4-3 | . | CASGKGGGTEAFF | TGCGCCAGCGGAAAAGGGGGTGGGACTGAAGCTTTCTTT
TRBJ1-5 | . | TRBV28 | . | CASSSPGDNQPQHF | TGTGCCAGCAGTTCTCCAGGGGACAATCAGCCCCAGCATTTT
TRBJ1-6 | . | TRBV10-3 | TRBD1 | CAIKRQGINSPLHF | TGTGCCATTAAGAGACAGGGGATTAATTCACCCCTCCACTTT
TRBJ2-7 | . | TRBV5-1 | TRBD1 | CASSYGTGESYEQYF | TGCGCCAGCAGCTACGGGACAGGGGAATCCTACGAGCAGTACTTC
TRBJ1-2 | few | TRBV18 | . | CASSPDSTNYGYTF | TGTGCCAGCTCACCAGACAGTACTAACTATGGCTACACCTTC